Listed below are T cell receptor beta chains from one sample, sequenced in a study of T-cell memory formation after mild COVID-19. TCRdb re-derived calls from the 5' RACE reads in MiXCR, one entry per CDR3 protein. The sample lists nearly 250,000 distinct CDR3 sequences, less than 20% seen once, with around 2% in the top ten. Sequencing used PBMCs or a T cell subset sorted from them (not recorded which). These receptors originate from an adult woman who had mild COVID-19 (a few samples of this study predate the infection). Cell type and time point are not known. CDR3s include the opening cysteine and the closing phenylalanine or tryptophan. D genes are given only for firm matches. Clone size is not always given. Where it is, it says once, few, many or a class for expanded clones.

cdr3_nt: TGTGCCAGCACCGAGCAGGGGTACTGGCCAGAAAGGGGGTATTTT
cdr3_aa: CASTEQGYWPERGYF
d_call: .
v_call: TRBV2
j_call: TRBJ2-3
clone_size: many

cdr3_nt: TGTGCCAGCAGTTTCGGGACAGGGGTCAATCAGCCCCAGCATTTT
cdr3_aa: CASSFGTGVNQPQHF
d_call: TRBD1
v_call: TRBV12-3/TRBV12-4
j_call: TRBJ1-5
clone_size: many

cdr3_nt: TGTGCTAGTGGTTTGGGGACAGGAGGGCCCTACAATGAGCAGTTCTTC
cdr3_aa: CASGLGTGGPYNEQFF
d_call: .
v_call: TRBV12-5
j_call: TRBJ2-1
clone_size: .

cdr3_nt: TGTGCCAGCAGCCCACGGAAGACAGATACTGGAAACACTATATATTTT
cdr3_aa: CASSPRKTDTGNTIYF
d_call: .
v_call: TRBV7-9
j_call: TRBJ1-3
clone_size: .

cdr3_nt: TGCGCCAGCAGCTCAGGGACTAGCGGGAGGGCAGATACGCAGTATTTT
cdr3_aa: CASSSGTSGRADTQYF
d_call: TRBD2
v_call: TRBV5-1
j_call: TRBJ2-3
clone_size: few

cdr3_nt: TGCGCCAGCAGCTTGCTGGGCCTTTCTGGGGAGCTGTTTTTT
cdr3_aa: CASSLLGLSGELFF
d_call: .
v_call: TRBV5-1
j_call: TRBJ2-2
clone_size: .

cdr3_nt: TGTGCCAGCAGTCCCGGGATCTACAATGAGCAGTTCTTC
cdr3_aa: CASSPGIYNEQFF
d_call: .
v_call: TRBV6-5
j_call: TRBJ2-1
clone_size: few

cdr3_nt: TGTGCCACCAGTGATTTTGACGGACTGGGGACCCAGTACTTC
cdr3_aa: CATSDFDGLGTQYF
d_call: .
v_call: TRBV24-1
j_call: TRBJ2-5
clone_size: few

cdr3_nt: TGTGCCAGCAGCCAAGTCGGGTCCCGCGGGGTTACGCAGTATTTT
cdr3_aa: CASSQVGSRGVTQYF
d_call: .
v_call: TRBV3-1
j_call: TRBJ2-3
clone_size: .

cdr3_nt: TGTGCCAGCAACGGGGGGAGCTCCTACAATGAGCAGTTCTTC
cdr3_aa: CASNGGSSYNEQFF
d_call: TRBD2
v_call: TRBV9
j_call: TRBJ2-1
clone_size: few

cdr3_nt: TGTGCCAGCAGTGAAGACTCAGGGCGGGCTACGCAGTATTTT
cdr3_aa: CASSEDSGRATQYF
d_call: .
v_call: TRBV2
j_call: TRBJ2-3
clone_size: .

cdr3_nt: TGTGCCAGCAGCCTTCGGACTAGCGGGAGGATAGATACGCAGTATTTT
cdr3_aa: CASSLRTSGRIDTQYF
d_call: TRBD2
v_call: TRBV7-3
j_call: TRBJ2-3
clone_size: .

cdr3_nt: TGTGCCAGCAGTTCACAGGGGGCTCCCTACGAGCAGTACTTC
cdr3_aa: CASSSQGAPYEQYF
d_call: TRBD1
v_call: TRBV12-3/TRBV12-4
j_call: TRBJ2-7
clone_size: many

cdr3_nt: TGTGCCAGCATGGGGGGAAATAGCAATCAGCCCCAGCATTTT
cdr3_aa: CASMGGNSNQPQHF
d_call: .
v_call: TRBV6-5
j_call: TRBJ1-5
clone_size: few

cdr3_nt: TGTGCCAGCAGCTTAGTTGGGGGGGTGAACACTGAAGCTTTCTTT
cdr3_aa: CASSLVGGVNTEAFF
d_call: .
v_call: TRBV7-3
j_call: TRBJ1-1
clone_size: few

cdr3_nt: TGTGCCAGCAGCTTAGCGGGGGCAACCTTC
cdr3_aa: CASSLAGATF
d_call: .
v_call: TRBV11-2
j_call: TRBJ1-2
clone_size: .

cdr3_nt: TGCAGTGCTAGAGATGGGCACAGGATGAACACTGAAGCTTTCTTT
cdr3_aa: CSARDGHRMNTEAFF
d_call: .
v_call: TRBV20-1
j_call: TRBJ1-1
clone_size: many

cdr3_nt: TGTGCCAGCAGCCAGCCCGGGACTTCCCAGCTCTTC
cdr3_aa: CASSQPGTSQLF
d_call: .
v_call: TRBV3-1
j_call: TRBJ2-1
clone_size: .

cdr3_nt: TGTGCCAGCACCCCAGGGTACAATGAGCAGTTCTTC
cdr3_aa: CASTPGYNEQFF
d_call: .
v_call: TRBV2
j_call: TRBJ2-1
clone_size: few

cdr3_nt: TGTGCCACCACAGGGTTTCTGATCTACGAGCAGTACTTC
cdr3_aa: CATTGFLIYEQYF
d_call: .
v_call: TRBV24-1
j_call: TRBJ2-7
clone_size: .

cdr3_nt: TGTGCCAGCAGCCCGAGTCGGGGCCCCACAGATACGCAGTATTTT
cdr3_aa: CASSPSRGPTDTQYF
d_call: .
v_call: TRBV3-1
j_call: TRBJ2-3
clone_size: .

cdr3_nt: TGTGCCAGCAGCTCGGACAGATTCAATGAGCAGTTCTTC
cdr3_aa: CASSSDRFNEQFF
d_call: .
v_call: TRBV7-2
j_call: TRBJ2-1
clone_size: many

cdr3_nt: TGTGCCAGCAGTCCTTCCCCGGGGACCTATAATTCACCCCTCCACTTT
cdr3_aa: CASSPSPGTYNSPLHF
d_call: .
v_call: TRBV27
j_call: TRBJ1-6
clone_size: .

cdr3_nt: TGCGCCAGCAGCTTGGTGGTAGGGGCCACAGATACGCAGTATTTT
cdr3_aa: CASSLVVGATDTQYF
d_call: .
v_call: TRBV5-1
j_call: TRBJ2-3
clone_size: few

cdr3_nt: TGTGCCAGCAGCAAAGGGTTCCGACTTAGCAATCAGCCCCAGCATTTT
cdr3_aa: CASSKGFRLSNQPQHF
d_call: .
v_call: TRBV7-2
j_call: TRBJ1-5
clone_size: .

cdr3_nt: TGCAGTGCTAGGATACAGGGGCCCTATAGCAATCAGCCCCAGCATTTT
cdr3_aa: CSARIQGPYSNQPQHF
d_call: TRBD1
v_call: TRBV20-1
j_call: TRBJ1-5
clone_size: few

cdr3_nt: TGTGCCACCAGTGATTCCGGGACAGGCTCTCGCGAGCAGTACTTC
cdr3_aa: CATSDSGTGSREQYF
d_call: TRBD1
v_call: TRBV24-1
j_call: TRBJ2-7
clone_size: many

cdr3_nt: TGCGCCAGCAGCTTGGATTTGGGCAAAGGGTGGGCCAAAAACATTCAGTACTTC
cdr3_aa: CASSLDLGKGWAKNIQYF
d_call: .
v_call: TRBV5-1
j_call: TRBJ2-4
clone_size: few

cdr3_nt: TGTGCCTGGAGGAGGGTTATGAACACTGAAGCTTTCTTT
cdr3_aa: CAWRRVMNTEAFF
d_call: .
v_call: TRBV30
j_call: TRBJ1-1
clone_size: .

cdr3_nt: TGCAGTATTAGCACCGGGACTAGCGGCACAGATACGCAGTATTTT
cdr3_aa: CSISTGTSGTDTQYF
d_call: TRBD2
v_call: TRBV20-1
j_call: TRBJ2-3
clone_size: .

cdr3_nt: TGCGCCAGCAGCTTAGGGACAGAGCAGTACTTC
cdr3_aa: CASSLGTEQYF
d_call: .
v_call: TRBV5-1
j_call: TRBJ2-7
clone_size: many

cdr3_nt: TGTGCCAGCAGCTCCCGACTAGCTCCCGGGGAGCTGTTTTTT
cdr3_aa: CASSSRLAPGELFF
d_call: TRBD2
v_call: TRBV7-7
j_call: TRBJ2-2
clone_size: .